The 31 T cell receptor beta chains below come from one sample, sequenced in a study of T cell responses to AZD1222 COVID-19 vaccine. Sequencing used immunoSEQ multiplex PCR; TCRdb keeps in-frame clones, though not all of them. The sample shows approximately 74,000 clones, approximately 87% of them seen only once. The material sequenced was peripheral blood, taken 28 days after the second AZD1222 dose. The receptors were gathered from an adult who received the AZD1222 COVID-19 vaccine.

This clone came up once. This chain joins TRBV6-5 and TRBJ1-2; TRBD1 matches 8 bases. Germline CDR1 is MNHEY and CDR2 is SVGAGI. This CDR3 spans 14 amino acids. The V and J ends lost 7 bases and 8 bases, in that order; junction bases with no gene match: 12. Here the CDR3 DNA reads TGTGCCAGCATGGCCAGGGGGCGCGTGGGGGGCTACACCTTC. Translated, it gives CASMARGRVGGYTF.

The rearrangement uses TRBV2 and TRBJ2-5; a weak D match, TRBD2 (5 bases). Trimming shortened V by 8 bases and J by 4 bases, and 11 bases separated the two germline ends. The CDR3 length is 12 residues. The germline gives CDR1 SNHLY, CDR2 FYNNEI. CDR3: CASEVGVETQYF. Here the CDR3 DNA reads TGTGCCAGCGAAGTGGGAGTAGAGACCCAGTACTTC. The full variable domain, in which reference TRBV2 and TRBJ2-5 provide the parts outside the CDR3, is EPEVTQTPSHQVTQMGQEVILRCVPISNHLYFYWYRQILGQKVEFLVSFYNNEISEKSEIFDDQFSVERPDGSNFTLKIRSTKLEDSAMYFCASEVGVETQYFGPGTRLLVL.

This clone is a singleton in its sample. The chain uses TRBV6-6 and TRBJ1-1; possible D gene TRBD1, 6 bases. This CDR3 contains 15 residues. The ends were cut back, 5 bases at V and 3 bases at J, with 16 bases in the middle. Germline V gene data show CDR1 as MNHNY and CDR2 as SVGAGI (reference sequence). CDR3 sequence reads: CASSHTQGPHTEAFF. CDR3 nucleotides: TGTGCCAGCAGTCATACGCAGGGGCCCCACACTGAAGCTTTCTTT.

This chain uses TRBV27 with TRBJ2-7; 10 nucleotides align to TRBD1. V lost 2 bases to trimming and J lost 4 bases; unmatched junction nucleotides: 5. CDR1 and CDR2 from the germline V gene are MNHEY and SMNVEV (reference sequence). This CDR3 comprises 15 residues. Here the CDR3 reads CASSLGQGVWYEQYF. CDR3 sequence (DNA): TGTGCCAGCAGTTTAGGACAGGGGGTCTGGTACGAGCAGTACTTC.

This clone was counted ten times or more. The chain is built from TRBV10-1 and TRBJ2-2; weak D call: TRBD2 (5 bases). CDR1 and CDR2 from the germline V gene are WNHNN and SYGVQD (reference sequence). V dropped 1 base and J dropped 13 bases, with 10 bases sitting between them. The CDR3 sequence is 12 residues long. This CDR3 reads CASSEWTGGLFF. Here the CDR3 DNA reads TGCGCCAGCAGTGAGTGGACCGGAGGGCTGTTTTTT.

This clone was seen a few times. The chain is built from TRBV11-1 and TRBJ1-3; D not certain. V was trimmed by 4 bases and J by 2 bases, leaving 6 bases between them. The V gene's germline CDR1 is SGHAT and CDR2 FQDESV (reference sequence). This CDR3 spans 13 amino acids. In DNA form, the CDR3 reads TGTGCCAGCAGCTCCTCACCTGGAAACACCATATATTTT. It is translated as CASSSSPGNTIYF. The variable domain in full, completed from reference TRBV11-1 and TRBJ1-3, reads EAEVAQSPRYKITEKSQAVAFWCDPISGHATLYWYRQILGQGPELLVQFQDESVVDDSQLPKDRFSAERLKGVDSTLKIQPAELGDSAMYLCASSSSPGNTIYFGEGSWLTVV.

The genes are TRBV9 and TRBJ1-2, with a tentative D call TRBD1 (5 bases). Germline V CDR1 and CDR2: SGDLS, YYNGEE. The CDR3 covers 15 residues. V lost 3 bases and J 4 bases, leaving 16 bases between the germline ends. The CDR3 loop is CASSAVEGLGYGYTF. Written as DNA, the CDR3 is TGTGCCAGCAGCGCAGTAGAGGGGTTAGGCTATGGCTACACCTTC.

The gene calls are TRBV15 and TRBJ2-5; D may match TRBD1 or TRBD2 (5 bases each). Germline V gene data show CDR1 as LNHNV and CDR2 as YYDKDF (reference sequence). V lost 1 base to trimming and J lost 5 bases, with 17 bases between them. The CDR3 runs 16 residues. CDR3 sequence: CATSRVGARGTETQYF. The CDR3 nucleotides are TGTGCCACCAGCAGAGTGGGAGCTAGGGGCACGGAGACCCAGTACTTC.

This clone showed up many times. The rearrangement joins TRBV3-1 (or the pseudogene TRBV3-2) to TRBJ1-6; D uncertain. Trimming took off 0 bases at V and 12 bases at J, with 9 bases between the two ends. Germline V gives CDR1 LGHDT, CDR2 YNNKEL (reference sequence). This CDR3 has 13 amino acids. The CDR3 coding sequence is TGTGCCAGCAGCCAAGATCCGGGGAAACCCCTCCACTTT. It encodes CASSQDPGKPLHF.

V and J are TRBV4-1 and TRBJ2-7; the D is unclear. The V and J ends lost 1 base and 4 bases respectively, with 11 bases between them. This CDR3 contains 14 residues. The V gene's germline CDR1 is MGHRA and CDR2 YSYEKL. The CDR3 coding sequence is TGCGCCAGCAGCCAAGCGGAACAGAATTACGAGCAGTACTTC. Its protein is CASSQAEQNYEQYF.

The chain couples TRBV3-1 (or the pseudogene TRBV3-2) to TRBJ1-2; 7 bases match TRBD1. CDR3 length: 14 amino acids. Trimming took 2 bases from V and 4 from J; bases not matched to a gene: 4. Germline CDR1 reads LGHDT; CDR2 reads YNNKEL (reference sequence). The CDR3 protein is CASSQPGTAYGYTF. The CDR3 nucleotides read TGTGCCAGCAGCCAACCCGGGACAGCCTATGGCTACACCTTC.

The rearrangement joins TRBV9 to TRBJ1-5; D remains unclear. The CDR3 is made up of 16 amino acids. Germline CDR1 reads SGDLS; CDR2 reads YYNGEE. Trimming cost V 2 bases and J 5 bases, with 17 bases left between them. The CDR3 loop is CASSVGNGGGHQPQHF. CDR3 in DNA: TGTGCCAGCAGCGTGGGAAACGGCGGAGGACATCAGCCCCAGCATTTT.

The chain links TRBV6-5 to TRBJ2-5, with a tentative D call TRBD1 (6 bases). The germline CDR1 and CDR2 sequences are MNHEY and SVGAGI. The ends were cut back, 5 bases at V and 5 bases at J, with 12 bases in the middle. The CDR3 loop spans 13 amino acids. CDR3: CASSTGTFETQYF. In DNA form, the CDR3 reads TGTGCCAGCAGTACCGGGACATTTGAGACCCAGTACTTC.

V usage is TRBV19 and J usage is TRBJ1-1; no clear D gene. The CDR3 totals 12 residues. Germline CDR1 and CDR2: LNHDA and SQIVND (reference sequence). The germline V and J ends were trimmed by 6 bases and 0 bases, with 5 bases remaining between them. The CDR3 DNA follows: TGTGCCAGTAGCCAAATGAACACTGAAGCTTTCTTT. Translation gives CASSQMNTEAFF.

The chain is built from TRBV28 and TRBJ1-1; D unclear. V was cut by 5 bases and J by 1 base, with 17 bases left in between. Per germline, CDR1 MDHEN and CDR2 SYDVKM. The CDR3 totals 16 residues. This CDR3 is CASSPNTWGANTEAFF. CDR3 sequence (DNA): TGTGCCAGCAGTCCTAATACGTGGGGAGCGAACACTGAAGCTTTCTTT. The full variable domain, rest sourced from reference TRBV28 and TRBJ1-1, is DVKVTQSSRYLVKRTGEKVFLECVQDMDHENMFWYRQDPGLGLRLIYFSYDVKMKEKGDIPEGYSVSREKKERFSLILESASTNQTSMYLCASSPNTWGANTEAFFGQGTRLTVV.

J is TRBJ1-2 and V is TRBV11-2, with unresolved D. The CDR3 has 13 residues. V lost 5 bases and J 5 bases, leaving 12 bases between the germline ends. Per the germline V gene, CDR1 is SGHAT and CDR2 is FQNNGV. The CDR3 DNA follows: TGTGCCAGCAGCCCCGGGGTCCCATATGGCTACACCTTC. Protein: CASSPGVPYGYTF.

The CDR3 protein is CASSLGQADLGYGYTF. In DNA form, the CDR3 reads TGTGCCAGCTCACTGGGACAGGCGGACCTTGGCTATGGCTACACCTTC. V is TRBV18 and J is TRBJ1-2; 8 positions agree with TRBD1. Trimming removed 4 bases from V and 4 bases from J; junction bases left unmatched: 11. Germline CDR1 and CDR2: KGHSH and LQKENI. The CDR3 length is 16 residues. Using reference TRBV18 and TRBJ1-2 for the parts outside the CDR3, the full variable domain is NAGVMQNPRHLVRRRGQEARLRCSPMKGHSHVYWYRQLPEEGLKFMVYLQKENIIDESGMPKERFSAEFPKEGPSILRIQQVVRGDSAAYFCASSLGQADLGYGYTFGSGTRLTVV.

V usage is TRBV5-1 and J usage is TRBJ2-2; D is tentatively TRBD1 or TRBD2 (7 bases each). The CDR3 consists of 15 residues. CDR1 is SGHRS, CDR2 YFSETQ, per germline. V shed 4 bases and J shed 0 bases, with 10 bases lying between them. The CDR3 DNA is TGCGCCAGCAGCAGCGGGACAGCGAACACCGGGGAGCTGTTTTTT. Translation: CASSSGTANTGELFF.

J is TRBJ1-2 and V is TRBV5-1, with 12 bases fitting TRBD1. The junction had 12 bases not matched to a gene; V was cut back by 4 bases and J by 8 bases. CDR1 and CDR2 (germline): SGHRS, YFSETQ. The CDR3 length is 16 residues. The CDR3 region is CASSLGTGGGLRGYTF. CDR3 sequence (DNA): TGCGCCAGCAGCCTAGGGACAGGGGGCGGTCTGCGGGGCTACACCTTC.

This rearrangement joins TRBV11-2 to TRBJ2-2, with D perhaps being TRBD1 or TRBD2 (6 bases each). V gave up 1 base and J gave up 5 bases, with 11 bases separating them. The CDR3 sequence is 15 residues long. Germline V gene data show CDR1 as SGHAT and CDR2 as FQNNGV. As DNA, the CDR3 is TGTGCCAGCAGCTTAGTTAGGGGGAGGACCGGGGAGCTGTTTTTT. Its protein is CASSLVRGRTGELFF.

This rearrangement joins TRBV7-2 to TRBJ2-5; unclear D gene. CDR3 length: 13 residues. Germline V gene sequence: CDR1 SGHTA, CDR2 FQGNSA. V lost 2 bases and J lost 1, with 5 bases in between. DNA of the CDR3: TGTGCCAGCAGCTTAATAGTCCAAGAGACCCAGTACTTC. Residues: CASSLIVQETQYF.

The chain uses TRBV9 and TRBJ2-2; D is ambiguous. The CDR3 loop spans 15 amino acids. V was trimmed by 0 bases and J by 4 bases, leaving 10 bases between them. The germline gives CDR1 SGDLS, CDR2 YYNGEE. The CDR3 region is CASSVEAMGTGELFF. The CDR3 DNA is TGTGCCAGCAGCGTAGAGGCCATGGGCACCGGGGAGCTGTTTTTT.

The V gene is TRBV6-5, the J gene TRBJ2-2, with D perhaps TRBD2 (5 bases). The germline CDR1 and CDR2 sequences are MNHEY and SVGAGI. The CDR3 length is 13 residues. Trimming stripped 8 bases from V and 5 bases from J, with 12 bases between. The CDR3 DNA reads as TGTGCCAGCTCTATGAGAGGGACCGGGGAGCTGTTTTTT. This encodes CASSMRGTGELFF.

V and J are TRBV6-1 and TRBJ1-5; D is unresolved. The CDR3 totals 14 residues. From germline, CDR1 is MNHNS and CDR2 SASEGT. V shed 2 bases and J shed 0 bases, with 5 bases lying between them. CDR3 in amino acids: CASSEQNSNQPQHF. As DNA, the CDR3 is TGTGCCAGCAGTGAACAAAATAGCAATCAGCCCCAGCATTTT.

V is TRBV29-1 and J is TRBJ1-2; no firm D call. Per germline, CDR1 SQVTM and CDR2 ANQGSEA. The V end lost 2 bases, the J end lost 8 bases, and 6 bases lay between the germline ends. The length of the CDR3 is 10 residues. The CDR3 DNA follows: TGCAGCGTTGAATTGGGAGGCTACACCTTC. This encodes CSVELGGYTF. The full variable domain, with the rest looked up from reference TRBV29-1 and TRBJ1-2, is SAVISQKPSRDICQRGTSLTIQCQVDSQVTMMFWYRQQPGQSLTLIATANQGSEATYESGFVIDKFPISRPNLTFSTLTVSNMSPEDSSIYLCSVELGGYTFGSGTRLTVV.

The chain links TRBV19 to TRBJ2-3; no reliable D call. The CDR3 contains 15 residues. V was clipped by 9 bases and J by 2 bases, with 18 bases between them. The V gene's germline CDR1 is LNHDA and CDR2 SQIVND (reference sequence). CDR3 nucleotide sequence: TGTGCCAGCTCCCCCCGGATAAGCCCCACAGATACGCAGTATTTT. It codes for CASSPRISPTDTQYF. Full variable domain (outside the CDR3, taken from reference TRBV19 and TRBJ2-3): DGGITQSPKYLFRKEGQNVTLSCEQNLNHDAMYWYRQDPGQGLRLIYYSQIVNDFQKGDIAEGYSVSREKKESFPLTVTSAQKNPTAFYLCASSPRISPTDTQYFGPGTRLTVL.

CDR3 amino acids: CASSYQGSYYGYTF. CDR3 sequence (DNA): TGTGCCAGCAGTTACCAGGGTTCTTACTATGGCTACACCTTC. The gene calls are TRBV6-2 or TRBV6-3 and TRBJ1-2; D is possibly TRBD1 (5 bases). The germline V gene has CDR1 MNHEY and CDR2 SVGEGT. Trimming stripped 2 bases from V and 3 bases from J, with 10 bases between. CDR3 length equals 14 residues.

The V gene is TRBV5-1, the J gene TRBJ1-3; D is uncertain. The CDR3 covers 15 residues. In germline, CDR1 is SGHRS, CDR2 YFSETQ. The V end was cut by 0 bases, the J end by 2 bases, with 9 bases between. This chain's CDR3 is CASSLDSSTGNTIYF. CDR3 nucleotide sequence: TGCGCCAGCAGCTTGGACAGTAGCACTGGAAACACCATATATTTT.

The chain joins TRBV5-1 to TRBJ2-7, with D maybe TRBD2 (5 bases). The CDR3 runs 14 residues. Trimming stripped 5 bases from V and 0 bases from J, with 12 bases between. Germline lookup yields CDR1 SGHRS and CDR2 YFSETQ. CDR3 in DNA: TGCGCCAGCAGTCGATCGGGGAACTCCTACGAGCAGTACTTC. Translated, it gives CASSRSGNSYEQYF.

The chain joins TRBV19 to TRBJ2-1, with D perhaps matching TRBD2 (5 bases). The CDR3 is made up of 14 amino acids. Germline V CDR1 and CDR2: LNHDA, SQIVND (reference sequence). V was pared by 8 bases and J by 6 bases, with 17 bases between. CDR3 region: CASPHGGQCNEQFF. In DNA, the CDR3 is TGTGCCAGTCCCCACGGAGGCCAATGCAATGAGCAGTTCTTC.

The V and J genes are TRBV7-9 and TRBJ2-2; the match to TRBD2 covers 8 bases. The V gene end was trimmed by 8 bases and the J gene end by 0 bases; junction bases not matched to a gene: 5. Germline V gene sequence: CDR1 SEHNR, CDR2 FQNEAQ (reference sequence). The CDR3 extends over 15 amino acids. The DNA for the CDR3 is TGTGCCAGCTTGGGTAGCGGGGCGAACACCGGGGAGCTGTTTTTT. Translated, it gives CASLGSGANTGELFF.